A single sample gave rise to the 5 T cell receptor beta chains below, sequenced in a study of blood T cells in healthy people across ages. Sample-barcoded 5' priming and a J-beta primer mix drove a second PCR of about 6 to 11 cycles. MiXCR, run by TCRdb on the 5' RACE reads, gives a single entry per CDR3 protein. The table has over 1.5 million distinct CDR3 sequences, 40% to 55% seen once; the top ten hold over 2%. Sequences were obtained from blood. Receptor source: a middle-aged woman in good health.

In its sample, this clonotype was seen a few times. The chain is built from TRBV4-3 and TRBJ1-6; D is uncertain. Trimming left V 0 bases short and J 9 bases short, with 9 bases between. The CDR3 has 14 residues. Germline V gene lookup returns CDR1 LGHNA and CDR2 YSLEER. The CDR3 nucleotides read TGCGCCAGCAGCCAAGATTCGGGCACTTCACCCCTCCACTTT. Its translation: CASSQDSGTSPLHF.

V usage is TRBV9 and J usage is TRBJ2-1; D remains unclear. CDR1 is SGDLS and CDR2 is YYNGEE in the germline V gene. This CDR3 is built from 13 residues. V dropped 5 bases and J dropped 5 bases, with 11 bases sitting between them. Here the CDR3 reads CASSPQVHNEQFF. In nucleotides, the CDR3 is TGTGCCAGCAGTCCTCAGGTCCACAATGAGCAGTTCTTC. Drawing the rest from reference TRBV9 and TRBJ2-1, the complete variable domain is DSGVTQTPKHLITATGQRVTLRCSPRSGDLSVYWYQQSLDQGLQFLIQYYNGEERAKGNILERFSAQQFPDLHSELNLSSLELGDSALYFCASSPQVHNEQFFGPGTRLTVL.

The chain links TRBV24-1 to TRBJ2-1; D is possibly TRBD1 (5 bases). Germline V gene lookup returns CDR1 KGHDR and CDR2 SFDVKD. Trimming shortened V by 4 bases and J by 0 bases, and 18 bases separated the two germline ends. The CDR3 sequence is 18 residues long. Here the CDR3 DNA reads TGTGCCACCAGTGACCGATCCCCCCGACAGAGCTCCTACAATGAGCAGTTCTTC. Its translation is CATSDRSPRQSSYNEQFF.

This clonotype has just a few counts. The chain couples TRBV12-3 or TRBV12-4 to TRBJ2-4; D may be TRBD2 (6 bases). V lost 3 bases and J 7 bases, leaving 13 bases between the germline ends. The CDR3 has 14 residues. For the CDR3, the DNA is TGTGCCAGCAGTTTTTCACCTAGCGTGAACATTCAGTACTTC. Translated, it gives CASSFSPSVNIQYF.

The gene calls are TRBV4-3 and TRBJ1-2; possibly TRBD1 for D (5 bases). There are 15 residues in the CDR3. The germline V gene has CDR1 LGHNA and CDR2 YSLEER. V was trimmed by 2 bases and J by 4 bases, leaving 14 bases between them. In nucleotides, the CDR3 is TGCGCCAGCAGCCAATCATCGGCAGGGATCTATGGCTACACCTTC. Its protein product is CASSQSSAGIYGYTF.